The clone carrying this T cell receptor (beta chain) was detected only a few times. This specimen belongs to a study of blood T cell repertoires in COVID-19. Background on the study: Material from acute and convalescent COVID-19 was sourced from the United States, Italy and Spain. PBMCs, B-cell-depleted T cells, or T cells were the source of the cDNA or gDNA that made up the material.

In the authors' workflow: Amplification of reference gene primers was used by the study to estimate nucleated cell counts. The protocol was immunoSEQ multiplex PCR, while the TCRdb copy is restricted to in-frame clones and leaves out a portion. The D gene and trimming were derived from the DNA, and the V and J assignments and clone size from that table. Counted here are 200,000 to 250,000 clones, about four fifths occurring once; the ten biggest clones make up less than 3.5%. The junction had 12 bases not matched to a gene; V was cut back by 3 bases and J by 6 bases. CDR3 length: 16 amino acids. Germline V CDR1 and CDR2: SGHAT, FQNNGV.

This TCR was sampled from a woman younger than 35 with acute or convalescent COVID-19. The sequencing input was peripheral blood. The chain carries TRBV11-2 and TRBJ2-7, with 9 bases matching TRBD2. The CDR3 DNA reads TGTGCCAGCAGCTTTCATTCCTTAGCGGGAGCCGGCGAGCAGTACTTC. It encodes CASSFHSLAGAGEQYF.